These 20 T cell receptor beta chains were sequenced from one sample in a study of Graves' ophthalmopathy and Graves' hyperthyroidism. From RNA, the CDR3 regions of TCR beta chains were amplified and sequenced. RT-PCR in the first round used HTBI primers; a second-round multiplex PCR followed. Each CDR3 protein is one row after TCRdb ran MiXCR on the multiplex PCR reads. The top ten clones hold 12% of a sample with under 400,000 distinct CDR3 sequences, 15% to 20% of them seen once. Sequencing used peripheral blood. Receptors originate from an adult man with Graves' ophthalmopathy.

The sample holds a few counts of this clonotype. The chain recombines TRBV3-1 with TRBJ1-3; tentatively, D is TRBD1 (6 bases). Germline lookup yields CDR1 LGHDT and CDR2 YNNKEL (reference sequence). V dropped 5 bases and J dropped 0 bases, with 11 bases sitting between them. The CDR3 is 15 residues long. CDR3 amino acids: CASSFWTASGNTIYF. CDR3 DNA sequence: TGTGCCAGCAGCTTCTGGACAGCCTCTGGAAACACCATATATTTT.

The sample holds many counts of this clonotype. V and J are TRBV20-1 and TRBJ1-1, with D hard to call. Germline V gene lookup returns CDR1 DFQATT and CDR2 SNEGSKA (reference sequence). This CDR3 is built from 12 residues. This CDR3 reads CSLPRRGTEAFF. CDR3 DNA sequence: TGCAGCCTACCCCGTCGGGGCACTGAAGCTTTCTTT.

This clonotype was counted many times. This chain uses TRBV6-2 or TRBV6-3 with TRBJ2-5, with TRBD1 identical over 7 bases. This CDR3 is 11 amino acids long. CDR1 and CDR2 (germline): MNHEY, SVGEGT. With 10 bases clipped from V and 4 bases from J, the junction kept 3 bases outside the gene matches. CDR3 coding DNA: TGTGCCACTCGGGACAGAGAGACCCAGTACTTC. Amino acids: CATRDRETQYF.

This clonotype showed up many times. The chain employs TRBV7-3 and TRBJ2-7; D possibly corresponds to TRBD1 (7 bases). The CDR3 runs to 15 residues. Germline loops: CDR1 SGHTA, CDR2 FQGTGA. V lost 5 bases, J lost 3 bases, and 17 bases lay in between. CDR3 DNA: TGTGCCAGCAGCACCCAGGGGGGCCCGGGCTACGAGCAGTACTTC. The encoded protein is CASSTQGGPGYEQYF.

This clonotype was observed a few times. The DNA for the CDR3 is TGTGCCAGCAGTCCAGGGAGTGGCAATCAGCCCCAGCATTTT. Translation: CASSPGSGNQPQHF. V usage is TRBV12-3 or TRBV12-4 and J usage is TRBJ1-5; TRBD1 is a possible D gene (5 bases). The CDR3 runs to 14 residues. V was trimmed by 5 bases and J by 2 bases, leaving 10 bases between them.

At least ten counts were recorded for this clonotype. This sequence joins TRBV10-3 and TRBJ2-7; D not resolved. Trimming left V 11 bases short and J 1 base short, with 9 bases between. CDR1 is ENHRY and CDR2 is SYGVKD in the germline V gene. The CDR3 spans 11 residues. CDR3 bases: TGTGCCTCCGGGTCATCCTACGAGCAGTACTTC. Its translation is CASGSSYEQYF.

A word on this clonotype: A much more abundant neighbour one base away suggests this may be a read error. The chain uses TRBV27 and TRBJ2-7; a weak D match, TRBD2 (5 bases). CDR1 and CDR2 (germline): MNHEY, SMNVEV (reference sequence). V lost 6 bases and J 5 bases, leaving 20 bases between the germline ends. The CDR3 is made up of 15 amino acids. The CDR3 DNA is TGTGCCAGCAGAGCGACCCTAGCATCCAGGCACGAGCAGTACTTC. Translation gives CASRATLASRHEQYF.

This clonotype came up many times. The V and J genes are TRBV7-2 and TRBJ2-7; D is perhaps TRBD2 (6 bases). The CDR3 loop spans 14 amino acids. Trimming shortened V by 7 bases and J by 2 bases, and 15 bases separated the two germline ends. Germline assignment: CDR1 SGHTA and CDR2 FQGNSA. The CDR3 protein is CASTLQAGAYEQYF. CDR3 bases: TGTGCCAGCACCCTCCAAGCGGGTGCCTACGAGCAGTACTTC.

This clonotype was seen ten or more times. The V and J genes are TRBV5-1 and TRBJ1-2, with 7 nucleotides matching TRBD1. Per germline, CDR1 SGHRS and CDR2 YFSETQ. The CDR3 has 15 amino acids. Trimming cost V 4 bases and J 4 bases; bases outside gene matches: 10. The CDR3 here is CASSNTGTESYGYTF. CDR3 bases: TGCGCCAGCAGCAACACCGGGACAGAAAGCTATGGCTACACCTTC. The full variable domain, in which reference TRBV5-1 and TRBJ1-2 provide the parts outside the CDR3, is KAGVTQTPRYLIKTRGQQVTLSCSPISGHRSVSWYQQTPGQGLQFLFEYFSETQRNKGNFPGRFSGRQFSNSRSEMNVSTLELGDSALYLCASSNTGTESYGYTFGSGTRLTVV.

This clonotype was counted ten times or more. The chain links TRBV30 to TRBJ2-5; D possibly matches TRBD1 or TRBD2 (5 bases each). CDR1 and CDR2 from the germline V gene are GTSNPN and SVGIG (reference sequence). This CDR3 is 13 amino acids long. Trimming left V 2 bases short and J 3 bases short, with 10 bases between. The CDR3 region is CAWSPGREETQYF. The CDR3 nucleotides are TGTGCCTGGAGTCCGGGACGCGAAGAGACCCAGTACTTC. The full variable domain, with the rest looked up from reference TRBV30 and TRBJ2-5, is SQTIHQWPATLVQPVGSPLSLECTVEGTSNPNLYWYRQAAGRGLQLLFYSVGIGQISSEVPQNLSASRPQDRQFILSSKKLLLSDSGFYLCAWSPGREETQYFGPGTRLLVL.

This clonotype was seen repeatedly, ten times or more. The gene calls are TRBV2 and TRBJ1-2; TRBD1 agrees at 7 bases. Germline-derived CDR1 and CDR2 are SNHLY and FYNNEI. The junction had 19 bases not matched to a gene; V was cut back by 0 bases and J by 3 bases. The CDR3 is 20 residues long. This chain's CDR3 is CASSEALFGTVDEYYYGYTF. The CDR3 DNA follows: TGTGCCAGCAGTGAAGCGCTCTTTGGGACAGTGGATGAATATTACTATGGCTACACCTTC.

This clonotype was picked up many times. The rearrangement joins TRBV9 to TRBJ2-2; possible D gene TRBD2, 6 bases. From germline, CDR1 is SGDLS and CDR2 YYNGEE. Trimming stripped 3 bases from V and 7 bases from J, with 10 bases between. The CDR3 runs 13 residues. CDR3 residues: CASSGKEGGELFF. CDR3 in DNA: TGTGCCAGCAGCGGGAAGGAGGGCGGGGAGCTGTTTTTT.

This clonotype was picked up many times. The chain couples TRBV13 to TRBJ1-1, with 7 bases that match TRBD1. The CDR3 length is 13 residues. CDR1 and CDR2 from the germline V gene are PRHDT and FYEKMQ (reference sequence). The junction had 2 bases not matched to a gene; V was cut back by 4 bases and J by 3 bases. CDR3 in amino acids: CASSWTGHTEAFF. The DNA of the CDR3 is TGTGCCAGCAGCTGGACAGGACACACTGAAGCTTTCTTT. The variable domain in full, with the rest retrieved from reference TRBV13 and TRBJ1-1, is AAGVIQSPRHLIKEKRETATLKCYPIPRHDTVYWYQQGPGQDPQFLISFYEKMQSDKGSIPDRFSAQQFSDYHSELNMSSLELGDSALYFCASSWTGHTEAFFGQGTRLTVV.

This clonotype has at least ten counts. The rearrangement uses TRBV6-5 and TRBJ1-1; D call uncertain. Trimming left V 2 bases short and J 5 bases short, with 12 bases between. There are 14 residues in the CDR3. Germline-derived CDR1 and CDR2 are MNHEY and SVGAGI. For the CDR3, the DNA is TGTGCCAGCAGTTACGAAGGAGGAGGGACTGAAGCTTTCTTT. This codes for CASSYEGGGTEAFF.

This clonotype was observed a single time. A junction end diverges from the germline sequence, so it may reflect a read error. The chain recombines TRBV6-5 with TRBJ2-7; TRBD2 aligns across 9 bases. Germline CDR1 MNHEY, CDR2 SVGAGI. The CDR3 loop spans 14 amino acids. The CDR3 spells CASSLAGEAYERYF. Here the CDR3 DNA reads TGTGCCAGCAGTTTAGCGGGAGAGGCCTACGAGCGGTACTTC.

This clonotype was observed at least ten times. The gene calls are TRBV6-1 and TRBJ2-5, with TRBD1 as a possible D gene (6 bases). The CDR3 totals 14 residues. V lost 8 bases and J lost 1, with 14 bases in between. Germline values: CDR1 MNHNS, CDR2 SASEGT. This CDR3 is CASGGRGIQETQYF. The CDR3 nucleotides read TGTGCCAGCGGCGGCAGGGGAATCCAAGAGACCCAGTACTTC.

This clonotype has a count of ten or more. This chain joins TRBV12-3 or TRBV12-4 and TRBJ1-1, with TRBD1 as a possible D gene (6 bases). The length of the CDR3 is 13 residues. Trimming pared 4 bases from V and 8 bases from J, leaving 14 bases between. CDR3 sequence (DNA): TGTGCCAGCAGTTCCCGTGAAAGGGGGGAAGCTTTCTTT. Its protein product is CASSSRERGEAFF.

The genes are TRBV12-3 or TRBV12-4 and TRBJ1-2; D is possibly TRBD1 (6 bases). V dropped 6 bases and J dropped 7 bases, with 18 bases sitting between them. The CDR3 length is 14 residues. The CDR3 loop reads CASSYHREDSGYTF. The CDR3 DNA is TGTGCCAGCAGCTATCACAGGGAAGACTCTGGCTACACCTTC.

The sample holds many counts of this clonotype. The chain employs TRBV18 and TRBJ1-1; no reliable D call. Trimming shortened V by 3 bases and J by 1 base, and 9 bases separated the two germline ends. The germline CDR1 and CDR2 sequences are KGHSH and LQKENI. The CDR3 extends over 14 amino acids. CDR3 region: CASSPRRENTEAFF. CDR3 sequence (DNA): TGTGCCAGCTCACCTAGACGGGAGAACACTGAAGCTTTCTTT. The full variable domain, completed using reference TRBV18 and TRBJ1-1, is NAGVMQNPRHLVRRRGQEARLRCSPMKGHSHVYWYRQLPEEGLKFMVYLQKENIIDESGMPKERFSAEFPKEGPSILRIQQVVRGDSAAYFCASSPRRENTEAFFGQGTRLTVV.

Many counts were recorded for this clonotype. This chain joins TRBV6-2 or TRBV6-3 and TRBJ2-2, with a possible D match to TRBD2 (5 bases). This CDR3 is 16 amino acids long. Trimming removed 5 bases at V and 6 bases at J, with 19 bases between. Germline CDR1 is MNHEY and CDR2 is SVGEGT. Here the CDR3 reads CASSPPGRLLAGELFF. The CDR3 DNA is TGTGCCAGCAGTCCTCCCGGGCGACTACTCGCCGGGGAGCTGTTTTTT.